The 12 T cell receptor beta chains below all came from one sample that was sequenced in a study of T cells in Graves' hyperthyroidism and ophthalmopathy. RNA transcripts gave rise to amplified TCR beta CDR3 regions. HTBI primers were used for first-round RT-PCR of the TCR CDR3. TCRdb analysed the multiplex PCR reads with MiXCR anew, one entry per CDR3 protein. The sample includes 500,000 to 650,000 distinct CDR3 sequences, over 35% of them seen just once. Sequenced: peripheral blood or thyroid tissue (not recorded which). The receptors stem from an adult woman with Graves' disease, either hyperthyroidism or ophthalmopathy (not recorded which).

This chain joins TRBV10-1 and TRBJ1-1; possible D gene TRBD1, 6 bases. The CDR3 extends over 14 amino acids. V was pared by 0 bases and J by 7 bases, with 12 bases between. CDR1 and CDR2 (germline): WNHNN, SYGVQD (reference sequence). CDR3 sequence: CASSESTRGNEAFF. The CDR3 region has the DNA TGCGCCAGCAGTGAGTCGACCAGGGGCAATGAAGCTTTCTTT.

This clonotype was picked up many times. V is TRBV6-2 or TRBV6-3 and J is TRBJ1-2, with 8 bases that match TRBD1. The CDR3 covers 11 residues. Germline V gives CDR1 MNHEY, CDR2 SVGEGT. With V trimmed by 9 bases and J by 7 bases, 4 bases remained unmatched. The CDR3 loop reads CASGTGGGYTF. DNA for the CDR3: TGTGCCAGTGGGACAGGAGGTGGCTACACCTTC.

At least ten counts were recorded for this clonotype. The chain has TRBV29-1 and TRBJ1-5, with D maybe TRBD1 (5 bases). V lost 4 bases to trimming and J lost 7 bases, with 14 bases between them. CDR1 and CDR2 from the germline V gene are SQVTM and ANQGSEA. The CDR3 contains 13 residues. The CDR3 nucleotides read TGCAGCGTTGCTGGGGGAGAGAGGCAGCCCCAGCATTTT. This codes for CSVAGGERQPQHF. Looking up the rest from reference TRBV29-1 and TRBJ1-5 gives the full variable domain: SAVISQKPSRDICQRGTSLTIQCQVDSQVTMMFWYRQQPGQSLTLIATANQGSEATYESGFVIDKFPISRPNLTFSTLTVSNMSPEDSSIYLCSVAGGERQPQHFGDGTRLSIL.

V is TRBV5-1 and J is TRBJ1-1; D might be TRBD1 (6 bases). The germline V gene has CDR1 SGHRS and CDR2 YFSETQ. V lost 4 bases and J 6 bases, leaving 16 bases between the germline ends. This CDR3 is 14 amino acids long. CDR3 DNA: TGCGCCAGCAGCACAGGGTTGGTTGGCGCTGAAGCTTTCTTT. Its translation: CASSTGLVGAEAFF.

The gene calls are TRBV20-1 and TRBJ1-6; perhaps TRBD1 as D (5 bases). The germline V and J ends were trimmed by 4 bases and 13 bases, with 23 bases remaining between them. The length of the CDR3 is 15 residues. The germline V gene encodes CDR1 DFQATT and CDR2 SNEGSKA (reference sequence). The CDR3 bases are TGCAGTGCTATTAAGGCAGGGAGCCCCAATCAGCCCCTCCACTTT. Translating it yields CSAIKAGSPNQPLHF.

Here the CDR3 reads CAVGGLAASYEQYF. For the CDR3, the DNA is TGTGCCGTGGGGGGCCTGGCAGCATCCTACGAGCAGTACTTC. The J gene is TRBJ2-7, the V gene TRBV7-9; either TRBD1 or TRBD2 may supply D (6 bases each). The CDR3 sequence is 14 residues long. Germline CDR1 SEHNR, CDR2 FQNEAQ (reference sequence). V lost 11 bases and J 1 base, leaving 18 bases between the germline ends.

This clonotype has more than one count but fewer than ten. The chain combines TRBV18 with TRBJ1-4; perhaps TRBD1 as D (5 bases). Trimming took 3 bases from V and 8 from J, leaving 16 bases between them. Per germline, CDR1 KGHSH and CDR2 LQKENI. This CDR3 contains 15 residues. CDR3 sequence (DNA): TGTGCCAGCTCACCCTCGACCGGATGGGACGAAAAACTGTTTTTT. It encodes CASSPSTGWDEKLFF.

This clonotype was counted at least ten times. The V call is TRBV5-6, the J call TRBJ1-4; weak D call: TRBD1 (5 bases). Trimming removed 0 bases at V and 8 bases at J, with 8 bases between. The CDR3 length is 13 residues. From germline, CDR1 is SGHDT and CDR2 YYEEEE. The CDR3 loop reads CASSLDRTEKLFF. CDR3 nucleotides: TGTGCCAGCAGCTTGGACAGGACGGAAAAACTGTTTTTT.

This chain joins TRBV29-1 and TRBJ1-2; no definite D call. Germline V gene sequence: CDR1 SQVTM, CDR2 ANQGSEA. This CDR3 spans 13 amino acids. With 7 bases removed from V and 8 bases from J, the gap between germline ends came to 20 bases. The CDR3, as DNA: TGCAGCGCCCTGAATTTAGGCAGGTGGGGCTACACCTTC. Translating it yields CSALNLGRWGYTF.

This clonotype has ten or more counts. The chain couples TRBV20-1 to TRBJ1-4; possible D gene TRBD1, 6 bases. V lost 0 bases, J lost 7 bases, and 15 bases lay in between. Germline loops: CDR1 DFQATT, CDR2 SNEGSKA (reference sequence). This CDR3 has 15 amino acids. CDR3 sequence reads: CSAREPTGAGEKLFF. In DNA, the CDR3 is TGCAGTGCTAGAGAGCCGACAGGAGCAGGTGAAAAACTGTTTTTT.

V usage is TRBV27 and J usage is TRBJ2-7, with 10 bases lining up with TRBD2. J was trimmed by 5 bases and V by 8 bases; bases with no gene match: 6. This CDR3 contains 13 residues. The germline V gene has CDR1 MNHEY and CDR2 SMNVEV (reference sequence). In DNA form, the CDR3 reads TGTGCCAGCGCATTTAGCGGGAGGAACGAGCAGTACTTC. Its protein product is CASAFSGRNEQYF.

This clonotype was found many times. The chain couples TRBV7-6 to TRBJ2-7, with TRBD1 matching over 7 bases. V shed 7 bases and J 7 bases; nucleotides not matched to a gene: 13. The CDR3 length is 14 residues. CDR1 SGHVS and CDR2 FNYEAQ come from the germline V gene. Here the CDR3 DNA reads TGTGCCAGCACCCCTCGGGACAGCCTCCGGGAGCAGTACTTC. It is translated as CASTPRDSLREQYF.